The 15 T cell receptor beta chains below come from one sample, sequenced in a study of blood T cell repertoires in COVID-19. Clones were sequenced by immunoSEQ multiplex PCR, and TCRdb holds only the in-frame ones, with some missing. The sample has about 280,000 clones, approximately 90% seen once. The specimen sequenced was peripheral blood. These receptors all stem from a man aged 40-50 years with acute or convalescent COVID-19.

DNA of the CDR3: TGTGCCAGTAGTATCTACAATCAGCCCCAGCATTTT. Translated, it gives CASSIYNQPQHF. The genes are TRBV19 and TRBJ1-5; unclear D gene. The CDR3 extends over 12 amino acids. Germline V gene data show CDR1 as LNHDA and CDR2 as SQIVND (reference sequence). Trimming cost V 3 bases and J 3 bases, with 3 bases left between them.

The V call is TRBV3-1 (or the pseudogene TRBV3-2), the J call TRBJ2-3, with TRBD2 identical over 12 bases. The CDR3 consists of 16 residues. The V and J ends lost 4 bases and 4 bases, in that order; junction bases with no gene match: 6. The V gene's germline CDR1 is LGHDT and CDR2 YNNKEL (reference sequence). The CDR3 loop is CASSLGLAGTADTQYF. The DNA for the CDR3 is TGTGCCAGCAGCCTTGGACTAGCGGGGACAGCAGATACGCAGTATTTT.

V and J are TRBV6-1 and TRBJ2-1, with TRBD1 matching 7 bases. The CDR3 consists of 16 residues. Germline-derived CDR1 and CDR2 are MNHNS and SASEGT. The J segment lost 0 bases and the V segment lost 2 bases, leaving 4 bases of the junction unmatched. For the CDR3, the DNA is TGTGCCAGCAGTGAACGGGGACAGAGCTCCTACAATGAGCAGTTCTTC. This codes for CASSERGQSSYNEQFF.

This rearrangement joins TRBV29-1 to TRBJ2-2; perhaps TRBD1 as D (7 bases). Looked up from germline, CDR1 is SQVTM and CDR2 is ANQGSEA. The CDR3 has 14 amino acids. Trimming left V 7 bases short and J 7 bases short, with 19 bases between. DNA for the CDR3: TGCAGCGCCGGAGGGGGCAGGGGAAGCGGGGAGCTGTTTTTT. Translated, it gives CSAGGGRGSGELFF.

This chain links TRBV10-3 with TRBJ1-2; no clear D. CDR1 and CDR2 (germline): ENHRY, SYGVKD. The V gene lost 4 bases and the J gene lost 8 bases, with 14 bases spanning the gap. The CDR3 is made up of 13 amino acids. The CDR3 sequence is CAISAGEEWGYTF. DNA for the CDR3: TGTGCCATCAGTGCCGGCGAGGAATGGGGCTACACCTTC.

This rearrangement joins TRBV29-1 to TRBJ2-5; weak D call: TRBD1 (5 bases). Per the germline V gene, CDR1 is SQVTM and CDR2 is ANQGSEA. The CDR3 contains 13 residues. Trimming left V 8 bases short and J 5 bases short, with 18 bases between. The CDR3 here is CSSARAETETQYF. In DNA form, the CDR3 reads TGCAGCTCTGCCAGGGCCGAGACGGAGACCCAGTACTTC.

The genes are TRBV11-2 and TRBJ2-5; D is unresolved. Trimming pared 4 bases from V and 5 bases from J, leaving 17 bases between. Germline CDR1 is SGHAT and CDR2 is FQNNGV. This CDR3 comprises 15 residues. CDR3 DNA: TGTGCCAGCAGCTCCCAAGCCTCGCCGGTTGAGACCCAGTACTTC. As protein: CASSSQASPVETQYF.

The chain is built from TRBV5-1 and TRBJ2-4; D is unclear. Germline V gene lookup returns CDR1 SGHRS and CDR2 YFSETQ. V lost 6 bases to trimming and J lost 5 bases, with 15 bases between them. This CDR3 has 14 amino acids. CDR3: CASKPLSGENIQYF. For the CDR3, the DNA is TGCGCCAGCAAACCACTTAGTGGAGAAAACATTCAGTACTTC.

V is TRBV6-4 and J is TRBJ2-1; 9 positions agree with TRBD2. The J segment lost 0 bases and the V segment lost 2 bases, leaving 5 bases of the junction unmatched. Germline V gene data show CDR1 as MRHNA and CDR2 as SNTAGT. The CDR3 length is 17 residues. The CDR3: CASSDGSGGSSYNEQFF. CDR3 in DNA: TGTGCCAGCAGTGACGGGAGCGGGGGGAGCTCCTACAATGAGCAGTTCTTC.

V and J are TRBV6-1 and TRBJ1-2; weak D call: TRBD1 (5 bases). Looked up from germline, CDR1 is MNHNS and CDR2 is SASEGT. Trimming cost V 2 bases and J 4 bases, with 14 bases left between them. CDR3 length equals 15 residues. CDR3 DNA: TGTGCCAGCAGTGAAAACGGGCAGGGCCTCTATGGCTACACCTTC. Translated, it gives CASSENGQGLYGYTF.

The chain joins TRBV18 to TRBJ1-2; D is ambiguous. The CDR3 sequence is 16 residues long. Trimming stripped 3 bases from V and 0 bases from J, with 14 bases between. CDR1 and CDR2 from the germline V gene are KGHSH and LQKENI. The CDR3 here is CASSPSGTLANYGYTF. CDR3 coding DNA: TGTGCCAGCTCACCCTCGGGAACGTTAGCTAACTATGGCTACACCTTC.

V usage is TRBV27 and J usage is TRBJ1-1, with D unresolved. The CDR3 has 13 amino acids. Germline V gene lookup returns CDR1 MNHEY and CDR2 SMNVEV (reference sequence). Between the trimmed V and J ends, which lost 5 bases and 0 bases, there was a span of 7 bases. The CDR3 is CASSARMNTEAFF. In DNA form, the CDR3 reads TGTGCCAGCAGTGCCAGGATGAACACTGAAGCTTTCTTT.

The gene calls are TRBV6-6 and TRBJ2-7; 8 bases align to TRBD1. V was clipped by 5 bases and J by 6 bases; unmatched bases: 6. Germline CDR1 is MNHNY and CDR2 is SVGAGI (reference sequence). The CDR3 is made up of 13 amino acids. CDR3: CASSNRGNSEQYF. CDR3 nucleotides: TGTGCCAGCAGTAACAGGGGGAACAGCGAGCAGTACTTC.

This chain joins TRBV7-2 and TRBJ2-5; tentatively, D is TRBD2 (6 bases). With 8 bases removed from V and 5 bases from J, the gap between germline ends came to 12 bases. This CDR3 comprises 12 residues. Germline V gives CDR1 SGHTA, CDR2 FQGNSA. The CDR3 reads CASQGGGETQYF. The CDR3 DNA follows: TGTGCCAGCCAGGGAGGCGGGGAGACCCAGTACTTC.

This chain connects TRBV6-5 to TRBJ1-3; the D is unclear. Trimming cost V 8 bases and J 2 bases, with 7 bases left between them. This CDR3 has 12 residues. Germline loops: CDR1 MNHEY, CDR2 SVGAGI. The CDR3 spells CASASAGNTIYF. CDR3 nucleotides: TGTGCCAGCGCTTCAGCTGGAAACACCATATATTTT.